The next 21 T cell receptor beta chains were all read from a single sample in a study of cytomegalovirus exposure and HLA in healthy donors. The PCR contained 60 Vbeta and 13 Jbeta primers. The repertoire was sequenced with immunoSEQ multiplex PCR; TCRdb's copy has only in-frame clones and lacks some. The table includes roughly 180,000 clones, under 85% detected once. Sequencing input: PBMCs. The receptors come from a male donor in good health and CMV-seronegative.

The CDR3 DNA reads as TGTGCCTGGAGTGCTTGGGGGGGTCAGCCCCAGCATTTT. Translated, it gives CAWSAWGGQPQHF. V gene TRBV30 combines with J gene TRBJ1-5, with D possibly TRBD1 on 5 matching bases. This CDR3 region has 13 residues. V was clipped by 1 base and J by 6 bases, with 10 bases between them. Germline assignment: CDR1 GTSNPN and CDR2 SVGIG (reference sequence).

In this sample, this clone turned up a few times. The chain carries TRBV6-5 and TRBJ1-5; TRBD1 is a possible D gene (6 bases). CDR3 length: 14 residues. V was trimmed by 10 bases and J by 0 bases, leaving 13 bases between them. Germline V gives CDR1 MNHEY, CDR2 SVGAGI. The CDR3 coding sequence is TGTGCCACAGGGACAAGGTATAGCAATCAGCCCCAGCATTTT. This sequence encodes CATGTRYSNQPQHF.

This clone was counted a single time. The chain uses TRBV27 and TRBJ2-1; TRBD2 matches at 13 bases. The length of the CDR3 is 18 residues. Per germline, CDR1 MNHEY and CDR2 SMNVEV (reference sequence). Unmatched junction bases numbered 11, after V lost 5 bases and J lost 4 bases. The CDR3 DNA reads as TGTGCCAGCAGTCCCACTAGCGGGAGGGCCAGGGCGTACAATGAGCAGTTCTTC. This encodes CASSPTSGRARAYNEQFF.

As for this clone: This same CDR3 is encoded by further DNA sequences in the sample. The V call is TRBV7-3, the J call TRBJ2-1; 11 nucleotides agree with TRBD2. The CDR3 length is 15 residues. Trimming took 5 bases from V and 4 from J; bases not matched to a gene: 4. Per germline, CDR1 SGHTA and CDR2 FQGTGA. CDR3 in amino acids: CASSPTSGAYNEQFF. As DNA, the CDR3 is TGTGCCAGCAGCCCGACTAGCGGGGCGTACAATGAGCAGTTCTTC. The whole variable domain, remainder taken from reference TRBV7-3 and TRBJ2-1, is GAGVSQTPSNKVTEKGKYVELRCDPISGHTALYWYRQSLGQGPEFLIYFQGTGAADDSGLPNDRFFAVRPEGSVSTLKIQRTERGDSAVYLCASSPTSGAYNEQFFGPGTRLTVL.

V usage is TRBV5-5 and J usage is TRBJ2-3, with unresolved D. Trimming shortened V by 1 base and J by 5 bases, and 14 bases separated the two germline ends. From germline, CDR1 is SGHKS and CDR2 YYEKEE (reference sequence). This CDR3 spans 15 amino acids. CDR3 residues: CASSLSVAILDTQYF. CDR3 coding DNA: TGTGCCAGCAGCTTGTCGGTAGCCATCTTAGATACGCAGTATTTT.

The rearrangement joins TRBV6-5 to TRBJ1-2; TRBD1 matches at 7 bases. V lost 0 bases, J lost 0 bases, and 4 bases stayed unmatched. Germline V gene lookup returns CDR1 MNHEY and CDR2 SVGAGI. The CDR3 contains 16 residues. DNA of the CDR3: TGTGCCAGCAGTTACTCGAGACAGGGAGCTAACTATGGCTACACCTTC. Translating gives CASSYSRQGANYGYTF.

This clone was counted only a few times. This sequence joins TRBV28 and TRBJ2-6; weak D call: TRBD2 (5 bases). There are 13 residues in the CDR3. Per germline, CDR1 MDHEN and CDR2 SYDVKM. Trimming cost V 7 bases and J 4 bases, with 8 bases left between them. The CDR3 loop reads CASMLAGANVLTF. CDR3 in DNA: TGTGCCAGCATGCTAGCCGGGGCCAACGTCCTGACTTTC.

The chain couples TRBV5-1 to TRBJ1-3; a possible D gene is TRBD1 (5 bases). V was cut by 1 base and J by 0 bases, with 11 bases left in between. The germline V gene encodes CDR1 SGHRS and CDR2 YFSETQ. The CDR3 has 16 amino acids. CDR3 nucleotide sequence: TGCGCCAGCAGCTTGATGAACAGGCGCTCTGGAAACACCATATATTTT. It encodes CASSLMNRRSGNTIYF.

This clone was observed a single time. CDR3 coding DNA: TGTGCCAGCAGCTGGGACAGTAATTCACCCCTCCACTTT. Translating it yields CASSWDSNSPLHF. The J gene is TRBJ1-6, the V gene TRBV7-9, with 7 bases that match TRBD1. Germline trimming cut 4 bases from V and 6 bases from J; bases unmatched to any gene: 0. Germline-derived CDR1 and CDR2 are SEHNR and FQNEAQ (reference sequence). CDR3 length equals 13 residues.

The chain joins TRBV5-5 to TRBJ1-1; no clear D. The CDR3 extends over 14 amino acids. Germline V gene lookup returns CDR1 SGHKS and CDR2 YYEKEE (reference sequence). Trimming stripped 0 bases from V and 0 bases from J, with 6 bases between. The CDR3 bases are TGTGCCAGCAGCTTGGGGAGCATGAACACTGAAGCTTTCTTT. This encodes CASSLGSMNTEAFF.

The chain couples TRBV7-6 to TRBJ2-7; D possibly corresponds to TRBD2 (6 bases). This CDR3 has 15 amino acids. From germline, CDR1 is SGHVS and CDR2 FNYEAQ. Trimming pared 1 base from V and 3 bases from J, leaving 13 bases between. The CDR3 region has the DNA TGTGCCAGCAGCTTAGAGATGGCGGGGAACTACGAGCAGTACTTC. Translation: CASSLEMAGNYEQYF.

The gene calls are TRBV6-5 and TRBJ2-1; D might be TRBD1 (5 bases). The CDR3 covers 12 residues. The germline V gene has CDR1 MNHEY and CDR2 SVGAGI. V dropped 2 bases and J dropped 12 bases, with 11 bases sitting between them. CDR3: CASSYDSKRQFF. CDR3 DNA: TGTGCCAGCAGTTACGACAGTAAGAGGCAGTTCTTC.

The V gene is TRBV9, the J gene TRBJ1-5; TRBD1 matches at 7 bases. Germline V gene sequence: CDR1 SGDLS, CDR2 YYNGEE. Trimming removed 3 bases from V and 0 bases from J; junction bases left unmatched: 15. The CDR3 covers 19 residues. CDR3 sequence: CASSGGDADRVFSNQPQHF. The CDR3 DNA reads TGTGCCAGCAGCGGGGGGGATGCTGACAGGGTATTTAGCAATCAGCCCCAGCATTTT.

V gene TRBV11-3 combines with J gene TRBJ2-2; D is undetermined. The V gene lost 5 bases and the J gene lost 3 bases, with 4 bases spanning the gap. The germline gives CDR1 SGHNT, CDR2 YENEEA. The CDR3 has 12 amino acids. CDR3 nucleotides: TGTGCCAGCAGCAGCCACACCGGGGAGCTGTTTTTT. As protein: CASSSHTGELFF.

The V gene is TRBV6-5, the J gene TRBJ1-2, with D tentatively TRBD1 (5 bases). Germline V gene sequence: CDR1 MNHEY, CDR2 SVGAGI. This CDR3 region has 16 residues. V gave up 2 bases and J gave up 0 bases, with 13 bases separating them. In DNA form, the CDR3 reads TGTGCCAGCAGTTACCAGGACACTTCATCTAACTATGGCTACACCTTC. Translating gives CASSYQDTSSNYGYTF.

V usage is TRBV6-1 and J usage is TRBJ2-1; 11 bases are a match to TRBD2. Germline values: CDR1 MNHNS, CDR2 SASEGT. CDR3 length equals 16 residues. The junction had 6 bases not matched to a gene; V was cut back by 2 bases and J by 6 bases. CDR3 coding DNA: TGTGCCAGCAGTGAAAAGAGGACTAGCGGGTTCAATGAGCAGTTCTTC. It encodes CASSEKRTSGFNEQFF.

The genes are TRBV11-3 and TRBJ2-1; maybe TRBD2 (6 bases). CDR3 length equals 16 residues. Germline V gives CDR1 SGHNT, CDR2 YENEEA. V gave up 5 bases and J gave up 7 bases, with 21 bases separating them. For the CDR3, the DNA is TGTGCCAGCAGCCCCAGGGATAGCGGCCTTGGGAATGAGCAGTTCTTC. This codes for CASSPRDSGLGNEQFF.

J is TRBJ2-5 and V is TRBV7-8; 12 nucleotides agree with TRBD2. The CDR3 covers 17 residues. The germline V gene encodes CDR1 SGHVS and CDR2 FQNEAQ. The J segment lost 2 bases and the V segment lost 2 bases, leaving 6 bases of the junction unmatched. For the CDR3, the DNA is TGTGCCAGCAGCTTACTCCGGGGACTAGCGGGTCAAGAGACCCAGTACTTC. This gives the protein CASSLLRGLAGQETQYF.

V is TRBV7-2 and J is TRBJ2-1, with TRBD2 matching over 10 bases. The CDR3 spans 16 residues. V trimming: 3 bases; J trimming: 0 bases; junction bases outside the gene matches: 2. Germline lookup yields CDR1 SGHTA and CDR2 FQGNSA. CDR3: CASSFSSGSSYNEQFF. In DNA form, the CDR3 reads TGTGCCAGCAGCTTTTCTAGCGGGAGCTCCTACAATGAGCAGTTCTTC.

This rearrangement joins TRBV6-1 to TRBJ2-5, with unresolved D. The V gene's germline CDR1 is MNHNS and CDR2 SASEGT. This CDR3 has 12 amino acids. The V end was cut by 2 bases, the J end by 4 bases, with 5 bases between. The CDR3 nucleotides read TGTGCCAGCAGTGAAATCGGAGAGACCCAGTACTTC. The encoded protein is CASSEIGETQYF.

The chain links TRBV7-6 to TRBJ2-1, with 7 bases that match TRBD2. Germline CDR1 and CDR2: SGHVS and FNYEAQ. Germline trimming cut 4 bases from V and 0 bases from J; bases unmatched to any gene: 3. The CDR3 has 15 amino acids. The chain's CDR3 is CASSSRTSSYNEQFF. As DNA, the CDR3 is TGTGCCAGCAGCTCTCGGACTAGCTCCTACAATGAGCAGTTCTTC.